The TCR beta chain under discussion was sequenced for a study of blood T cell repertoires in COVID-19. Whole-study context: Sites in the United States, Italy and Spain provided acute and convalescent COVID-19 samples. Sources were T cells, B-cell-depleted T cells, or PBMCs; the material itself was cDNA or gDNA.

The CDR3 is 13 amino acids. V lost 0 bases and J lost 7; bases outside the gene matches: 1. CDR1 and CDR2 (germline): SGHRS, YFSETQ. In the original processing: Nucleated cell number was recorded as an estimate derived from reference gene primer amplification. The assay was immunoSEQ multiplex PCR, and TCRdb's table has in-frame clones only and misses some. Clonal size and the V and J genes are those of that table, whereas D and trimming came from the DNA. The table shows about 180,000 clones, with about 86% occurring only once. This clonotype was sampled from a man aged 45-65 years with active or convalescent COVID-19. The chain has TRBV5-1 and TRBJ2-1, with TRBD1 matching over 7 bases. Specimen: peripheral blood. The CDR3 here is CASSLGTGNEQFF. The CDR3 DNA reads as TGCGCCAGCAGCTTGGGGACAGGAAATGAGCAGTTCTTC.